The next 20 T cell receptor beta chains were all read from a single sample in a study of Ad26.COV2.S vaccination and SARS-CoV-2 variants. Generated by immunoSEQ multiplex PCR, the TCRdb table keeps only in-frame clones and is missing some. The sample consists of approximately 280,000 clones, over 75% of them appearing once. Sample treatment: around 19 received Ad26.COV2.S at low or high dose, single or two shots; about 5 received placebo; per-sample allocation not given. Specimen acquisition occurred on day 63 following the initial vaccine or placebo injection. The sample in question was peripheral blood, obtained in a trial of Ad26.COV2.S vaccine versus placebo. Receptor source: a person aged 18-60 years who received the Ad26.COV2.S COVID-19 vaccine or a placebo.

This chain uses TRBV18 with TRBJ2-7; 8 bases are a match to TRBD2. The CDR3 is 15 amino acids. J lost 1 base, V lost 3 bases, and 5 bases had no gene match. Germline loops: CDR1 KGHSH, CDR2 LQKENI. For the CDR3, the DNA is TGTGCCAGCTCACCGATAGCGGGATTTTCCTACGAGCAGTACTTC. Encoded protein: CASSPIAGFSYEQYF.

The V call is TRBV7-6, the J call TRBJ2-3; D ambiguous. V dropped 0 bases and J dropped 8 bases, with 15 bases sitting between them. Per germline, CDR1 SGHVS and CDR2 FNYEAQ. This CDR3 is built from 15 residues. CDR3 residues: CASSLAVTPTGTQYF. The CDR3 DNA sequence: TGTGCCAGCAGCTTAGCGGTGACGCCAACTGGTACGCAGTATTTT.

The chain carries TRBV7-3 and TRBJ2-6, with D tentatively TRBD1 (6 bases). The V gene's germline CDR1 is SGHTA and CDR2 FQGTGA. The CDR3 spans 17 residues. The germline V and J ends were trimmed by 5 bases and 0 bases, with 14 bases remaining between them. CDR3 in DNA: TGTGCCAGCAGCCCGACAGGATCGAACTCTGGGGCCAACGTCCTGACTTTC. This encodes CASSPTGSNSGANVLTF.

CDR3 DNA sequence: TGCGCCAGCAGCCAAGGGGGCGGGGGGCGGTACACTGAAGCTTTCTTT. This sequence encodes CASSQGGGGRYTEAFF. The chain couples TRBV4-1 to TRBJ1-1, with D maybe TRBD1 (6 bases). This CDR3 has 16 amino acids. The germline V and J ends were trimmed by 1 base and 3 bases, with 15 bases remaining between them. The germline V gene has CDR1 MGHRA and CDR2 YSYEKL.

The gene calls are TRBV7-9 and TRBJ2-7; tentative D call: TRBD2 (6 bases). V was pared by 3 bases and J by 0 bases, with 9 bases between. The CDR3 runs 14 residues. Germline V CDR1 and CDR2: SEHNR, FQNEAQ (reference sequence). The CDR3: CASSFAGGSYEQYF. CDR3 coding DNA: TGTGCCAGCAGCTTCGCCGGGGGCTCCTACGAGCAGTACTTC.

The V gene is TRBV29-1, the J gene TRBJ2-3; 7 nucleotides agree with TRBD2. Germline CDR1 SQVTM, CDR2 ANQGSEA. Trimming cost V 0 bases and J 2 bases; bases outside gene matches: 5. This CDR3 region has 15 residues. Here the CDR3 DNA reads TGCAGCGTTGAAGATCTGGGGGGGTTCACAGATACGCAGTATTTT. Translating it yields CSVEDLGGFTDTQYF.

This clone was found once. This chain connects TRBV10-3 to TRBJ1-1; a possible D gene is TRBD1 (5 bases). Germline V gene lookup returns CDR1 ENHRY and CDR2 SYGVKD. The germline V and J ends were trimmed by 6 bases and 3 bases, with 8 bases remaining between them. This CDR3 has 12 residues. As DNA, the CDR3 is TGTGCCATCAGAACAGGAGACACTGAAGCTTTCTTT. It is translated as CAIRTGDTEAFF.

This chain uses TRBV10-3 with TRBJ2-1; D not resolved. CDR1 and CDR2 (germline): ENHRY, SYGVKD. The CDR3 runs 14 residues. Trimming stripped 0 bases from V and 4 bases from J, with 7 bases between. The CDR3 coding sequence is TGTGCCATCAGTGAGTCAGACGGGTACAATGAGCAGTTCTTC. Amino acids: CAISESDGYNEQFF.

This chain connects TRBV27 to TRBJ2-5; TRBD2 matches 7 bases. The length of the CDR3 is 14 residues. Germline CDR1 and CDR2: MNHEY and SMNVEV (reference sequence). V gave up 6 bases and J gave up 5 bases; unmatched junction bases: 9. The CDR3 DNA reads as TGTGCCAGCAGATACAGCGGGACGGGGGAGACCCAGTACTTC. It yields the protein CASRYSGTGETQYF.

The gene calls are TRBV19 and TRBJ2-6; possibly TRBD1 or TRBD2 for D (5 bases each). Between the trimmed V and J ends, which lost 9 bases and 0 bases, there was a span of 21 bases. Germline CDR1 reads LNHDA; CDR2 reads SQIVND (reference sequence). The CDR3 consists of 18 residues. In nucleotides, the CDR3 is TGTGCCAGCAGATTCTCGGTGATGGGGGTCTCTGGGGCCAACGTCCTGACTTTC. Its protein product is CASRFSVMGVSGANVLTF.

The chain combines TRBV18 with TRBJ1-1, with 8 bases lining up with TRBD1. Unmatched junction bases numbered 9, after V lost 3 bases and J lost 3 bases. The CDR3 has 16 residues. The V gene's germline CDR1 is KGHSH and CDR2 LQKENI. Here the CDR3 DNA reads TGTGCCAGCTCACCTCGGCGACAGGGGATGGACACTGAAGCTTTCTTT. Translated: CASSPRRQGMDTEAFF.

The V call is TRBV6-5, the J call TRBJ1-2; a weak D match, TRBD1 (6 bases). V was clipped by 0 bases and J by 6 bases, with 14 bases between them. The CDR3 has 15 amino acids. Germline V gene lookup returns CDR1 MNHEY and CDR2 SVGAGI. CDR3 sequence reads: CASSYSIQGLNGYTF. CDR3 sequence (DNA): TGTGCCAGCAGTTACTCCATACAGGGATTGAATGGCTACACCTTC.

This clone showed up just a few times. The gene calls are TRBV4-3 and TRBJ2-2; TRBD2 agrees at 8 bases. The CDR3 runs to 15 residues. Unmatched junction bases numbered 1, after V lost 4 bases and J lost 0 bases. CDR1 and CDR2 (germline): LGHNA, YSLEER. The CDR3 reads CASSRGGTNTGELFF. In DNA, the CDR3 is TGCGCCAGCAGCCGCGGGGGGACGAACACCGGGGAGCTGTTTTTT.

The sample holds one count of this clone. The rearrangement joins TRBV10-3 to TRBJ2-1; 8 bases fit TRBD2. J lost 9 bases, V lost 3 bases, and 10 bases had no gene match. The CDR3 loop spans 15 amino acids. Germline CDR1 and CDR2: ENHRY and SYGVKD. CDR3 nucleotide sequence: TGTGCCATCAGTGAAGAATTTAGCGGGAATGGTGAGCAGTTCTTC. Translating it yields CAISEEFSGNGEQFF.

The chain employs TRBV5-1 and TRBJ2-1; the match to TRBD1 covers 10 bases. CDR1 is SGHRS and CDR2 is YFSETQ in the germline V gene. This CDR3 has 14 residues. V lost 8 bases and J lost 8; bases outside the gene matches: 10. In DNA, the CDR3 is TGCGCCAGTGCCGGGACAGGGGTAGTCGATGAGCAGTTCTTC. Translated: CASAGTGVVDEQFF.

The chain is built from TRBV7-2 and TRBJ1-6; 9 nucleotides align to TRBD1. The germline CDR1 and CDR2 sequences are SGHTA and FQGNSA. This CDR3 has 15 amino acids. With V trimmed by 1 base and J by 5 bases, 0 bases remained unmatched. CDR3 sequence (DNA): TGTGCCAGCAGCTTAGGACAGGGGGATAATTCACCCCTCCACTTT. Protein: CASSLGQGDNSPLHF.

This chain links TRBV6-5 with TRBJ1-3; D not resolved. This CDR3 has 13 amino acids. The germline CDR1 and CDR2 sequences are MNHEY and SVGAGI. V was clipped by 6 bases and J by 0 bases, with 6 bases between them. This CDR3 is CASRALSGNTIYF. DNA for the CDR3: TGTGCCAGCAGGGCCCTCTCTGGAAACACCATATATTTT.

The V and J genes are TRBV7-6 and TRBJ1-5; D gene uncertain. The CDR3 covers 15 residues. Germline V gene data show CDR1 as SGHVS and CDR2 as FNYEAQ. The ends were cut back, 2 bases at V and 0 bases at J, with 8 bases in the middle. CDR3 residues: CASSLTAYSNQPQHF. CDR3 nucleotides: TGTGCCAGCAGCTTAACAGCCTATAGCAATCAGCCCCAGCATTTT.

The V call is TRBV3-1 (or the pseudogene TRBV3-2), the J call TRBJ2-7; TRBD2 matches 9 bases. After removal of 1 base from V and 6 bases from J, the junction contained 10 bases not matched to a gene. The germline CDR1 and CDR2 sequences are LGHDT and YNNKEL (reference sequence). This CDR3 comprises 16 residues. The CDR3: CASSQAYSGSGGEQYF. In nucleotides, the CDR3 is TGTGCCAGCAGCCAAGCCTATAGCGGGAGCGGTGGCGAGCAGTACTTC.

The rearrangement joins TRBV5-4 to TRBJ2-1; 12 positions match TRBD2. The CDR3 is 15 residues long. CDR1 SGHNT and CDR2 YYREEE come from the germline V gene (reference sequence). The ends lost 0 bases at V and 7 bases at J; junction bases unmatched: 2. CDR3 nucleotides: TGTGCCAGCAGCTTGGCCGGACTAGCGGGAAATGAGCAGTTCTTC. It specifies CASSLAGLAGNEQFF. Full variable domain (remainder filled in from reference TRBV5-4 and TRBJ2-1): ETGVTQSPTHLIKTRGQQVTLRCSSQSGHNTVSWYQQALGQGPQFIFQYYREEENGRGNFPPRFSGLQFPNYSSELNVNALELDDSALYLCASSLAGLAGNEQFFGPGTRLTVL.